This T cell receptor (beta chain) was captured in a study of beta chain features in type 1 diabetes. This clone was seen a handful of times. One end of the junction fails to match germline, which may point to a read error. Sorted CD4+ subsets: naive, central memory, regulatory, stem cell-like memory (CD45RO/CCR7/CD25/CD127/CD95/CD27 panel). Since all of the isolated RNA was reverse transcribed, expressed TCRB transcripts were what got sequenced. The repertoire was sequenced with immunoSEQ multiplex PCR; TCRdb's copy has only in-frame clones and lacks some. The sample yields roughly 610,000 clones, about 14% seen once. Germline V lookup: CDR1 LGHNT, CDR2 FRNRAP. This CDR3 comprises 20 residues.

The sample taken for sequencing was naive CD4+ T cells from blood. The chain uses TRBV12-5 and TRBJ2-1; D is perhaps TRBD1 or TRBD2 (5 bases each). The origin of this receptor is a man in his late teens or twenties in good health. This CDR3 reads CASGPDDRGRGLLRYTEQFF. CDR3 nucleotides: TGTGCTAGTGGTCCGGACGATAGGGGTCGGGGCTTATTACGGTACACTGAGCAGTTCTTC.